This T cell receptor beta chain is from a study of OX40 agonist ivuxolimab in advanced cancers. Study in general: Dose-escalation cases comprised hepatocellular carcinoma, melanoma, renal cell or head and neck cancer.

The germline V gene has CDR1 MGHDK and CDR2 SYGVNS. The CDR3 runs to 11 residues. V shed 10 bases and J shed 3 bases, with 6 bases lying between them. General observations from the study: Expanded clones tended on average to be more numerous among CD8+ T cells than CD4+. Circulating CD4+ and CD8+ T cells showed clonal expansion by week 6 at 0.1 to 3.0 mg/kg.

About this clone: Its antigen is as yet unknown.

Here immunoSEQ multiplex PCR was the method, and the copy in TCRdb shows in-frame clones only, minus some. The profile shows 85,000 to 100,000 clones, about 85% of them singletons. Source: CD4+ or CD8+ T cells sorted from blood, taken in a trial of the OX40 agonist ivuxolimab. The receptor was isolated from an adult with an advanced solid tumor such as melanoma, head and neck, liver or kidney cancer. The chain carries TRBV25-1 and TRBJ2-2; D call uncertain. CDR3 sequence (DNA): TGTGCCAACCCGTACACCGGGGAGCTGTTTTTT. Amino acid sequence: CANPYTGELFF.